These 20 T cell receptor beta chains came from one sample sequenced in a study of blood T cell repertoires in COVID-19. The protocol was immunoSEQ multiplex PCR, while the TCRdb copy is restricted to in-frame clones and leaves out a portion. The data contain about 280,000 clones, 80% to 85% of them singletons. The sample taken for sequencing was PBMCs or T cells enriched from blood (not recorded which). The receptors originated from a man aged 35 to 55 who had been exposed to COVID-19.

The chain has TRBV6-1 and TRBJ2-7; perhaps TRBD1 as D (6 bases). This CDR3 is 17 amino acids long. Trimming removed 2 bases from V and 0 bases from J, with 17 bases in between. Germline V gene data show CDR1 as MNHNS and CDR2 as SASEGT. CDR3 nucleotides: TGTGCCAGCAGTGAAACAGGGAGAGCGACCAGCTCCTACGAGCAGTACTTC. This translates into CASSETGRATSSYEQYF.

The chain combines TRBV7-8 with TRBJ1-1; 7 positions match TRBD1. J was trimmed by 0 bases and V by 5 bases; bases with no gene match: 6. This CDR3 spans 15 amino acids. The germline V gene encodes CDR1 SGHVS and CDR2 FQNEAQ. The chain's CDR3 is CASSPLQGVNTEAFF. DNA for the CDR3: TGTGCCAGCAGCCCCCTTCAGGGGGTGAACACTGAAGCTTTCTTT.

This sequence joins TRBV10-3 and TRBJ2-5, with 9 nucleotides matching TRBD1. CDR3 length: 14 residues. CDR1 ENHRY and CDR2 SYGVKD come from the germline V gene. The J segment lost 7 bases and the V segment lost 3 bases, leaving 6 bases of the junction unmatched. The CDR3 loop reads CAISDRDRVTTQYF. Written as DNA, the CDR3 is TGTGCCATCAGTGACCGGGACAGGGTAACGACCCAGTACTTC.

This chain links TRBV19 with TRBJ1-5, with TRBD1 matching over 7 bases. This CDR3 is built from 16 residues. V shed 6 bases and J 2 bases; nucleotides not matched to a gene: 10. Germline CDR1 and CDR2: LNHDA and SQIVND (reference sequence). The CDR3 reads CASRIQGENGNQPQHF. The CDR3 bases are TGTGCCAGTAGGATTCAGGGGGAAAATGGCAATCAGCCCCAGCATTTT.

The chain joins TRBV3-1 (or the pseudogene TRBV3-2) to TRBJ2-7, with D perhaps TRBD2 (6 bases). The length of the CDR3 is 14 residues. Trimming left V 1 base short and J 5 bases short, with 12 bases between. The germline V gene has CDR1 LGHDT and CDR2 YNNKEL (reference sequence). Written as DNA, the CDR3 is TGTGCCAGCAGCCAAGGTAGGGGCGGGGACGAGCAGTACTTC. It codes for CASSQGRGGDEQYF.

This clone was picked up one time. This chain links TRBV4-1 with TRBJ1-4; D is undetermined. Between the trimmed V and J ends, which lost 6 bases and 7 bases, there was a span of 9 bases. CDR1 is MGHRA and CDR2 is YSYEKL in the germline V gene. The CDR3 length is 12 residues. In DNA form, the CDR3 reads TGCGCCAGCAGGCGTCAATTTGAAAAACTGTTTTTT. Protein product: CASRRQFEKLFF.

This sequence joins TRBV7-9 and TRBJ2-2; perhaps TRBD1 as D (5 bases). The CDR3 totals 15 residues. The germline CDR1 and CDR2 sequences are SEHNR and FQNEAQ (reference sequence). Trimming left V 1 base short and J 3 bases short, with 9 bases between. This CDR3 reads CASSLVQADTGELFF. The CDR3 coding sequence is TGTGCCAGCAGCTTAGTACAGGCCGACACCGGGGAGCTGTTTTTT. The complete variable domain, with remaining parts taken from reference TRBV7-9 and TRBJ2-2, reads DTGVSQNPRHKITKRGQNVTFRCDPISEHNRLYWYRQTLGQGPEFLTYFQNEAQLEKSRLLSDRFSAERPKGSFSTLEIQRTEQGDSAMYLCASSLVQADTGELFFGEGSRLTVL.

This clone came up once. The CDR3 sequence is CASSSFLQGPTDTQYF. The CDR3 DNA sequence: TGTGCCAGCAGCTCCTTTCTACAGGGGCCCACAGATACGCAGTATTTT. The chain combines TRBV11-2 with TRBJ2-3, with 7 bases lining up with TRBD1. V dropped 4 bases and J dropped 2; count of bases not matched to a gene: 9. The CDR3 extends over 16 amino acids. In germline, CDR1 is SGHAT, CDR2 FQNNGV.

The gene calls are TRBV6-5 and TRBJ2-1; D is unresolved. CDR3 length equals 13 residues. Germline V gene sequence: CDR1 MNHEY, CDR2 SVGAGI. V shed 2 bases and J shed 2 bases, with 4 bases lying between them. This CDR3 is CASSYNTYNEQFF. In DNA, the CDR3 is TGTGCCAGCAGTTACAATACCTACAATGAGCAGTTCTTC.

This chain uses TRBV27 with TRBJ2-6; 9 nucleotides match TRBD1. Germline CDR1 MNHEY, CDR2 SMNVEV (reference sequence). The CDR3 contains 17 residues. Trimming at V came to 5 bases and at J to 0 bases, leaving 5 bases not matched to a gene. The CDR3 loop reads CASSPDRGSSGANVLTF. CDR3 nucleotides: TGTGCCAGCAGTCCGGACAGGGGAAGCTCTGGGGCCAACGTCCTGACTTTC.

This clone came up once. The chain combines TRBV19 with TRBJ2-3; D is possibly TRBD2 (6 bases). The length of the CDR3 is 11 residues. Germline V gene data show CDR1 as LNHDA and CDR2 as SQIVND (reference sequence). The ends were cut back, 6 bases at V and 12 bases at J, with 13 bases in the middle. The CDR3 sequence is CASSRDFSQYF. The DNA of the CDR3 is TGTGCCAGTAGCCGGGACTTTTCTCAGTATTTT.

This chain links TRBV29-1 with TRBJ2-5; the D gene is possibly TRBD2 (5 bases). CDR3 length: 11 residues. V lost 3 bases to trimming and J lost 9 bases, with 11 bases between them. Germline V lookup: CDR1 SQVTM, CDR2 ANQGSEA. CDR3 sequence reads: CSVDQTGAQYF. The CDR3 bases are TGCAGCGTTGATCAGACCGGGGCCCAGTACTTC.

This chain uses TRBV29-1 with TRBJ2-7; 7 bases fit TRBD1. The germline V gene encodes CDR1 SQVTM and CDR2 ANQGSEA. This CDR3 has 12 residues. V lost 7 bases and J lost 4; bases outside the gene matches: 7. CDR3 nucleotides: TGCAGCGCCATCGGGACAGTATACGAGCAGTACTTC. Its protein product is CSAIGTVYEQYF.

This chain connects TRBV10-3 to TRBJ1-3, with TRBD1 matching 8 bases. V shed 11 bases, J shed 2 bases, and the junction held 2 bases outside the gene matches. This CDR3 is built from 12 residues. The germline CDR1 and CDR2 sequences are ENHRY and SYGVKD. The CDR3, as DNA: TGTGCCGCAGGGGGCGCTGGAAACACCATATATTTT. This encodes CAAGGAGNTIYF.

This chain uses TRBV18 with TRBJ2-1; 14 positions match TRBD2. V gave up 3 bases and J gave up 5 bases; unmatched junction bases: 9. Germline CDR1 is KGHSH and CDR2 is LQKENI. The CDR3 is 18 amino acids. The CDR3 nucleotides read TGTGCCAGCTCACCTAAGACTAGCGGGAGGGTCATCCACAATGAGCAGTTCTTC. Translation: CASSPKTSGRVIHNEQFF.

This rearrangement joins TRBV10-3 to TRBJ1-3, with 7 bases fitting TRBD1. Germline CDR1 reads ENHRY; CDR2 reads SYGVKD. The CDR3 totals 15 residues. The junction had 9 bases not matched to a gene; V was cut back by 2 bases and J by 8 bases. The CDR3 loop reads CAISEADREWDTIYF. CDR3 nucleotides: TGTGCCATCAGTGAGGCCGACAGGGAATGGGACACCATATATTTT.

The chain uses TRBV19 and TRBJ2-3, with TRBD2 matching 8 bases. This CDR3 is 14 amino acids long. Germline V CDR1 and CDR2: LNHDA, SQIVND (reference sequence). V gave up 4 bases and J gave up 5 bases; unmatched junction bases: 5. The CDR3 loop is CASSNAGGVDTQYF. The CDR3 nucleotides are TGTGCCAGTAGTAACGCGGGAGGAGTAGATACGCAGTATTTT.

This chain links TRBV12-3 or TRBV12-4 with TRBJ2-7, with D hard to call. V lost 2 bases and J 6 bases, leaving 8 bases between the germline ends. The CDR3 extends over 12 amino acids. The CDR3 spells CASSLNLPEQYF. CDR3 DNA sequence: TGTGCCAGCAGTTTAAATCTCCCCGAGCAGTACTTC.

This chain links TRBV5-5 with TRBJ2-3, with 8 bases lining up with TRBD2. This CDR3 has 15 residues. Germline CDR1 is SGHKS and CDR2 is YYEKEE (reference sequence). Germline trimming cut 1 base from V and 4 bases from J; bases unmatched to any gene: 5. This chain's CDR3 is CASSLSSGGADTQYF. In DNA, the CDR3 is TGTGCCAGCAGCTTGTCGTCGGGAGGGGCAGATACGCAGTATTTT.

The chain links TRBV10-3 to TRBJ1-1, with D tentatively TRBD1 (5 bases). The V end lost 6 bases, the J end lost 2 bases, and 13 bases lay between the germline ends. CDR3 length: 14 amino acids. Germline-derived CDR1 and CDR2 are ENHRY and SYGVKD. The CDR3 protein is CAISDQGFNTEAFF. The CDR3 DNA reads as TGTGCCATCAGCGACCAGGGTTTCAACACTGAAGCTTTCTTT.